The following is a T cell receptor (beta chain) sequence with its context. This specimen belongs to a study of blood T cell repertoires in COVID-19. The data were produced by immunoSEQ multiplex PCR, yet TCRdb's version contains in-frame clones alone and is incomplete. The sample shows about 260,000 clones, less than 90% of them seen only once. The CDR3 runs to 14 residues. V shed 6 bases and J 8 bases; nucleotides not matched to a gene: 5. Germline lookup yields CDR1 SQVTM and CDR2 ANQGSEA. This chain connects TRBV29-1 to TRBJ2-1, with 15 bases lining up with TRBD2. Specimen: peripheral blood. The sequence came from a man in his sixties with acute or convalescent COVID-19. CDR3 in amino acids: CSVDGLAGGYEQFF. CDR3 DNA sequence: TGCAGCGTGGACGGACTAGCGGGAGGGTATGAGCAGTTCTTC.